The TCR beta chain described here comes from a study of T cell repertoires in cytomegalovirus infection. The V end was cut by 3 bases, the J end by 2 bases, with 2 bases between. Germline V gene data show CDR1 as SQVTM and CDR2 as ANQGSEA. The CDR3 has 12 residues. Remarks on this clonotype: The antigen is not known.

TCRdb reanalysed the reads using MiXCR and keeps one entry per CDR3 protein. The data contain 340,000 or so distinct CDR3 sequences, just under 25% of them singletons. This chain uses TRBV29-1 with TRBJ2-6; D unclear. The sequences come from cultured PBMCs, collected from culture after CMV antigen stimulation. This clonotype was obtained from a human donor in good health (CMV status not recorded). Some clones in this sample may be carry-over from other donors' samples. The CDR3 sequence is CSVDPGANVLTF. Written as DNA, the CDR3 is TGCAGCGTTGACCCTGGGGCCAACGTCCTGACTTTC.